This T cell receptor (beta chain) was recorded in a study of shared clonotypes between healthy human individuals. Assay used: immunoSEQ multiplex PCR; TCRdb lists only in-frame clones, some missing. The sample includes approximately 710,000 clones, roughly 87% seen only once; the top ten take 30% to 40%. CDR1 and CDR2 (germline): LNHDA, SQIVND (reference sequence). CDR3 length: 10 amino acids. V was shortened by 8 bases and J by 4 bases, with 6 bases between the two germline ends. The chain employs TRBV19 and TRBJ2-7; tentatively, D is TRBD1 or TRBD2 (5 bases each). The sequencing sample was made of memory CD8+ T cells from PBMCs. The subset is: CD45RO+ cells pooled with CCR7-negative TemRA cells. The TCR comes from a man between 18 and 29 years old in good health. Some clones in this sample may be carry-over from other donors' samples. The CDR3 loop is CASGGYEQYF. The CDR3 DNA reads as TGTGCCAGTGGGGGTTACGAGCAGTACTTC.